This T cell receptor (beta chain) was recorded in a study of TIL therapy for anti-PD-1-resistant metastatic lung cancer. Across the study: Patients had a median age of about 50 years (range about 35-85). A few tumors were EGFR-mutant and two were ALK-rearranged. Notes on the study in general: TIL clonotype persistence in blood showed no apparent association with response.

Remarks on this clone: Its antigen is not identified.

This was the immunoSEQ v3 assay. Profiled with immunoSEQ multiplex PCR; TCRdb holds only in-frame clones, not every one. The sample holds tens of thousands of clones, about three quarters seen once. Time point defined: pre-treatment sample, taken before nivolumab and TIL therapy. Adults with stage 4 NSCLC were enrolled in a phase I trial. The germline gives CDR1 SGDLS, CDR2 YYNGEE. This CDR3 contains 13 residues. The V end was cut by 3 bases, the J end by 9 bases, with 13 bases between. This sequence joins TRBV9 and TRBJ2-1, with D possibly being TRBD2 (5 bases). This clonotype originated in a person aged 30 to 80 with non-small cell lung cancer. Sample: blood, taken at baseline. CDR3 in amino acids: CASSGLNSVEQFF. CDR3 nucleotides: TGTGCCAGCAGCGGTTTGAATAGCGTTGAGCAGTTCTTC. Supplemented by reference TRBV9 and TRBJ2-1, the full variable domain reads DSGVTQTPKHLITATGQRVTLRCSPRSGDLSVYWYQQSLDQGLQFLIQYYNGEERAKGNILERFSAQQFPDLHSELNLSSLELGDSALYFCASSGLNSVEQFFGPGTRLTVL.